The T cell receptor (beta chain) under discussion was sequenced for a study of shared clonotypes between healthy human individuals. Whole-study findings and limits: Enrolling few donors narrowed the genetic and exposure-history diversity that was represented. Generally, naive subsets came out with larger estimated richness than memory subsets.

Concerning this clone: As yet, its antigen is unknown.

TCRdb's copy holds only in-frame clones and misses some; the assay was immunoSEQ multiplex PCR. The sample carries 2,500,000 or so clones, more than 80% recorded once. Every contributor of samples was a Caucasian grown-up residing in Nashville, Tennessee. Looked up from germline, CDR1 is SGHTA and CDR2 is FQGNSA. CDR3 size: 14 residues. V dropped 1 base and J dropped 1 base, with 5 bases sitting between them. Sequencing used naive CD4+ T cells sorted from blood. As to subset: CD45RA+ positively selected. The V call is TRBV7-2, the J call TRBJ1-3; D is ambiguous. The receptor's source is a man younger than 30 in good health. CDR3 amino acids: CASSLGTSGNTIYF. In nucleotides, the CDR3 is TGTGCCAGCAGCTTAGGGACGTCTGGAAACACCATATATTTT.